These T cell receptor beta chains were read from a single sample in a study of blood T cell repertoires in COVID-19. Sequencing was performed with immunoSEQ multiplex PCR; in TCRdb, only in-frame clones are kept and a portion is missing. The sample yields about 280,000 clones, more than 75% seen once. Sequences were obtained from PBMCs or T cells enriched from blood (not recorded which). Receptors were obtained from a woman aged 60-70 years in a cohort exposed to, infected with or recovered from COVID-19 (not recorded which). Both conserved end residues are part of each CDR3. The D gene is left open where the match is weak.

TRBV7-2	TRBJ2-1	TRBD2	CASSLDREAYNEQFF
TRBV7-6	TRBJ2-7	NA	CASSRGTASYEQYF
TRBV28	TRBJ2-5	NA	CASLTQGKETQYF
TRBV29-1	TRBJ2-1	TRBD2	CSVYSGRAYEQFF
TRBV3-1/TRBV3-2	TRBJ1-2	TRBD1	CASSQVGQTGYGYTF
TRBV30	TRBJ1-4	TRBD1	CAWRDRGLSEKLFF
TRBV18	TRBJ2-4	TRBD1	CASSPRQGELRNIQYF
TRBV12-3/TRBV12-4	TRBJ1-6	NA	CASSGTGNSPLHF
TRBV2	TRBJ2-7	TRBD2	CASREGTSGPYEQYF
TRBV7-9	TRBJ2-1	NA	CASSLGTGLFDEQFF
TRBV7-9	TRBJ2-1	NA	CASRQTSLNEQFF
TRBV28	TRBJ2-7	NA	CASSFARAGWGEQYF
TRBV5-7	TRBJ2-7	NA	CASGTSEQYF
TRBV5-1	TRBJ2-3	TRBD1	CASSLEDRATDTQYF
TRBV9	TRBJ2-7	NA	CASSPLQGRSYEQYF
TRBV6-6	TRBJ2-5	NA	CASRRAREQETQYF
TRBV2	TRBJ1-2	NA	CASSSTGYGYTF
TRBV19	TRBJ2-1	TRBD2	CASSIGSGGRNEQFF
TRBV19	TRBJ1-1	TRBD1	CASSIGQGELGVNTEAFF
TRBV29-1	TRBJ2-1	NA	CSVEDWLADSDEQFF
TRBV12-3/TRBV12-4	TRBJ2-1	TRBD1	CASWDSYNEQFF
TRBV27	TRBJ1-2	NA	CASSLSGSRNYGYTF
TRBV7-2	TRBJ2-3	NA	CASSPDSRTQYF
TRBV5-1	TRBJ2-2	NA	CASTSFGGSGELFF
TRBV7-2	TRBJ1-5	NA	CASSLVAMNQPQHF
TRBV19	TRBJ2-7	TRBD1	CASSFPGQDSYEQYF
TRBV28	TRBJ1-6	TRBD1	CASSSAGGYSPLHF
TRBV7-3	TRBJ2-3	NA	CASSLLAGADTQYF
TRBV6-6	TRBJ1-1	TRBD1	CASSDDRVINTEAFF
TRBV27	TRBJ2-7	NA	CASSLAGGSSYEQYF
TRBV10-1	TRBJ2-7	TRBD2	CASSGASGVEYF
TRBV3-1/TRBV3-2	TRBJ2-1	TRBD1	CASSHLQGSSYNEQFF
TRBV9	TRBJ1-6	NA	CASSPGGGGPHNSPLHF
TRBV28	TRBJ1-6	TRBD1	CASSLPGQGHSPLHF
TRBV7-9	TRBJ2-7	TRBD2	CASEAPGGLTYEQYF
TRBV9	TRBJ1-6	NA	CASSGGPGREGSPLHF
TRBV27	TRBJ1-6	TRBD1	CASSAPGQGLSYNSPLHF
TRBV2	TRBJ1-2	NA	CASSEWGTYGYTF
TRBV12-2	TRBJ2-3	NA	CASRLVLAENTDTQYF
TRBV11-3	TRBJ2-7	TRBD2	CASSLRPPTAGGRGEQYF
TRBV9	TRBJ1-4	NA	CASSATGTSNEKLFF
TRBV29-1	TRBJ2-1	TRBD2	CSVRSGLSSYNEQFF
TRBV12-3/TRBV12-4	TRBJ2-1	NA	CASSYGPDNEQFF
TRBV6-4	TRBJ2-1	TRBD1	CASSPSQGAAEQFF
TRBV5-4	TRBJ2-5	TRBD2	CASSMGGLANTYF
TRBV28	TRBJ1-2	NA	CASTYRGWNGYTF
TRBV19	TRBJ2-3	NA	CASSIRGSTDTQYF
TRBV5-6	TRBJ2-7	NA	CASSLDRRKQYF
TRBV19	TRBJ1-5	TRBD1	CASSIRQGKGGNQPQHF
TRBV7-8	TRBJ2-5	NA	CASSSRGTIETQYF
TRBV6-1	TRBJ2-5	TRBD1	CASSDRDRGSWETQYF
TRBV30	TRBJ2-4	NA	CAWRPDGIAKNIQYF
TRBV9	TRBJ2-7	TRBD1	CASSVGGQGYEQYF
TRBV4-1	TRBJ2-7	NA	CASSQVGGYSGSGNGRLREQYF
TRBV2	TRBJ2-1	NA	CASSAGPPADEQFF
TRBV28	TRBJ2-3	TRBD2	CASSWAGEDTQYF
TRBV19	TRBJ2-7	TRBD2	CASSPRGTSGSHEQYF